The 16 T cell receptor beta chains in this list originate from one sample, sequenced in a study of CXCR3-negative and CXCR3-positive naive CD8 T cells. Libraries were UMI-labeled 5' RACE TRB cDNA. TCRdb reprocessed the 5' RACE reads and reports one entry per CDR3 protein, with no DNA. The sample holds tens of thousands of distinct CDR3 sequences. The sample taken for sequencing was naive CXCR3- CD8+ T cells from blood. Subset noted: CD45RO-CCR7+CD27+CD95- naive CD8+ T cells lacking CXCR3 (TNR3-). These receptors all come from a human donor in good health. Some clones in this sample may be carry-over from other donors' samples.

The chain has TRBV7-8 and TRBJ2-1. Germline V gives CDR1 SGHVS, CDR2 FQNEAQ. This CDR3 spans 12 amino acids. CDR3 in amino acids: CASGIAYNEQFF.

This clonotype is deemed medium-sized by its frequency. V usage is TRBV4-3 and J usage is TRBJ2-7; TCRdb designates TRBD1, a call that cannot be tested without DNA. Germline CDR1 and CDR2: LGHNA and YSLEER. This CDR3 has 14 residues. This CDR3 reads CASSPGTGAYEQYF.

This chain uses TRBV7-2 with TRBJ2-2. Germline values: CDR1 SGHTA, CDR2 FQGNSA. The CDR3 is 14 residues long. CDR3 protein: CASSSSILTGELFF.

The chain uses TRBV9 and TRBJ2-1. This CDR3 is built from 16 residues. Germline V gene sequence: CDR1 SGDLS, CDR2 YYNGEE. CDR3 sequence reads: CASSVVAGSSYNEQFF.

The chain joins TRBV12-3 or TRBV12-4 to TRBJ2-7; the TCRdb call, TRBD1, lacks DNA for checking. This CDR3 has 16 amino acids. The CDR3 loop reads CASSTGAKLSSYEQYF.

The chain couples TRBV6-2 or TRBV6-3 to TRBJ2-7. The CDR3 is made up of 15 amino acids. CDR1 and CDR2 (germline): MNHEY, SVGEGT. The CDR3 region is CASTLQPEWANEQYF.

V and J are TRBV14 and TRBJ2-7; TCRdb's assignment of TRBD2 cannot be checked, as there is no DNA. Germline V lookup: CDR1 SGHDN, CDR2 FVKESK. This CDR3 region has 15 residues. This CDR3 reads CASSQEAGESYEQYF.

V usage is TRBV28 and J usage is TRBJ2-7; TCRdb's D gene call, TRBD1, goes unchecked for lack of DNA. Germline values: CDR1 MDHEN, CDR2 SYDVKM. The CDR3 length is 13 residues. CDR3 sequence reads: CASSAGTVYEQYF.

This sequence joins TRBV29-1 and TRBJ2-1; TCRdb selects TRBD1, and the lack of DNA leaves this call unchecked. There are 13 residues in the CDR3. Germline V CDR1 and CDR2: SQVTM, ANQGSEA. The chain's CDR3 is CSGGQPTYNEQFF.

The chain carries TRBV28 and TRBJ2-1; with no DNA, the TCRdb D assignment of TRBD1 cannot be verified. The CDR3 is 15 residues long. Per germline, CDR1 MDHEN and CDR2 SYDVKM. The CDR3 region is CASSGGQQSYNEQFF.

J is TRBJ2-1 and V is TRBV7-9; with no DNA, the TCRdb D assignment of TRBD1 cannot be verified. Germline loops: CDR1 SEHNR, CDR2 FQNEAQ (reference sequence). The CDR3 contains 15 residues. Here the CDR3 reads CASSKDSQLYNEQFF. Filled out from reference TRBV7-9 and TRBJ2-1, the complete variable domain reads DTGVSQNPRHKITKRGQNVTFRCDPISEHNRLYWYRQTLGQGPEFLTYFQNEAQLEKSRLLSDRFSAERPKGSFSTLEIQRTEQGDSAMYLCASSKDSQLYNEQFFGPGTRLTVL.

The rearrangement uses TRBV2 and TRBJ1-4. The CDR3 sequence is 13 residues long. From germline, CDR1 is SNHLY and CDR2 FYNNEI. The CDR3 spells CASIPTTNEKLFF.

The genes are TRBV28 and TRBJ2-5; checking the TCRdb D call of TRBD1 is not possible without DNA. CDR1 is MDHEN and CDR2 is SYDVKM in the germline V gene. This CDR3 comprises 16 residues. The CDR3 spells CASSPSGTVLQETQYF. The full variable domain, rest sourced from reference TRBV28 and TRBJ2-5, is DVKVTQSSRYLVKRTGEKVFLECVQDMDHENMFWYRQDPGLGLRLIYFSYDVKMKEKGDIPEGYSVSREKKERFSLILESASTNQTSMYLCASSPSGTVLQETQYFGPGTRLLVL.

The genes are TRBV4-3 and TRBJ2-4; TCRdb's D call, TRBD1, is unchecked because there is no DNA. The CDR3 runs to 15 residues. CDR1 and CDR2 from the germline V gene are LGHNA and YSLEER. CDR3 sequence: CASSQDPGKVNIQYF.

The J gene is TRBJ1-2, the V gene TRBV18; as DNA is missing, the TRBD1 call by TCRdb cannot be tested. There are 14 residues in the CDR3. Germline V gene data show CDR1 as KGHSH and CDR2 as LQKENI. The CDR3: CASSPDAGLSGYTF.

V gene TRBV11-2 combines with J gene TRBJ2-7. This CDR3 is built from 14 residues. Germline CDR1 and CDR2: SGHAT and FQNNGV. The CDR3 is CASSLGNPFNEQYF.